Listed below are T cell receptor beta chains from one sample, sequenced in a study of radiation and T cells in renal cell carcinoma. Sequenced by immunoSEQ multiplex PCR; TCRdb stores in-frame clones only, minus some. The sample carries tens of thousands of clones, approximately 80% recorded once. Sequenced here: blood, sampled from a patient whose treatment included radiotherapy and nephrectomy. The source is a man aged 45 to 65 with renal cell carcinoma. CDR3s include the opening cysteine and the closing phenylalanine or tryptophan. D genes are given only for firm matches. Only some rows state a clone size, as once, few, many or a class for expanded clones.

j_gene | abundance | d_gene | v_gene | CDR3aa | CDR3nt
TRBJ2-5 | - | TRBD2 | TRBV7-2 | CASSLGTSGGQETQYF | TGTGCCAGCAGCTTGGGGACTAGCGGGGGACAAGAGACCCAGTACTTC
TRBJ2-7 | - | TRBD2 | TRBV9 | CASSARSGGDYEQYF | TGTGCCAGCAGCGCCCGGTCCGGGGGGGACTACGAGCAGTACTTC
TRBJ1-5 | - | - | TRBV28 | CASSPATAQPQHF | TGTGCCAGCAGTCCAGCGACAGCTCAGCCCCAGCATTTT
TRBJ1-2 | - | - | TRBV4-3 | CASSQDYRVDGYTF | TGCGCCAGCAGCCAAGATTACAGGGTCGATGGCTACACCTTC
TRBJ2-2 | - | - | TRBV7-3 | CASSSPRGGPRDGELFF | TGTGCCAGCAGCTCTCCGCGTGGGGGGCCTAGGGACGGGGAGCTGTTTTTT
TRBJ2-2 | - | TRBD1 | TRBV6-4 | CASRQGAGWTGELFF | TGTGCCAGCAGACAGGGGGCAGGTTGGACCGGGGAGCTGTTTTTT
TRBJ2-3 | - | TRBD2 | TRBV18 | CASSPGQKLAESTDTQYF | TGTGCCAGCTCACCCGGCCAGAAACTAGCGGAGAGCACAGATACGCAGTATTTT
TRBJ2-5 | - | TRBD1 | TRBV2 | CASSGGTGQETQYF | TGTGCCAGCAGTGGAGGGACAGGCCAAGAGACCCAGTACTTC
TRBJ1-4 | - | - | TRBV30 | CAWSQGTNEKLFF | TGTGCCTGGTCGCAGGGAACTAATGAAAAACTGTTTTTT
TRBJ1-6 | - | - | TRBV7-2 | CASSPNGSPLHF | TGTGCCAGCAGCCCTAACGGGTCACCCCTCCACTTT
TRBJ2-7 | - | TRBD1 | TRBV7-9 | CASSRTGGYEQYF | TGTGCCAGCAGCCGAACAGGGGGCTACGAGCAGTACTTC
TRBJ1-2 | once | TRBD1 | TRBV30 | CAWSSTRDRFVNYGYTF | TGTGCCTGGAGTTCAACCAGGGACAGGTTCGTTAACTATGGCTACACCTTC
TRBJ2-3 | - | - | TRBV19 | CASSTDSRNTDTQYF | TGTGCCAGTAGTACCGACTCCAGAAACACAGATACGCAGTATTTT
TRBJ1-1 | - | - | TRBV7-3 | CASSRPGDHTEAFF | TGTGCCAGCAGCCGCCCCGGGGACCACACTGAAGCTTTCTTT
TRBJ2-7 | once | - | TRBV10-3 | CATRTQGGGNEQYF | TGTGCCACCCGAACCCAGGGGGGGGGAAACGAGCAGTACTTC
TRBJ2-2 | - | - | TRBV6-6 | CASSIPYRTGELFF | TGTGCCAGCAGCATCCCATACCGTACCGGGGAGCTGTTTTTT
TRBJ2-2 | - | - | TRBV2 | CASSWTYGELFF | TGTGCCAGCAGTTGGACTTACGGGGAGCTGTTTTTT
TRBJ1-6 | few | - | TRBV11-2 | CASSHVPRNSPLHF | TGTGCCAGCAGCCACGTCCCCCGGAATTCACCCCTCCACTTT
TRBJ2-2 | - | - | TRBV19 | CASSAWTASGTGELFF | TGTGCCAGTAGTGCCTGGACCGCTTCCGGCACCGGGGAGCTGTTTTTT
TRBJ1-5 | - | - | TRBV18 | CASSPVAGRGVHQPQHF | TGTGCCAGCTCACCGGTAGCGGGCAGGGGAGTCCATCAGCCCCAGCATTTT
TRBJ1-5 | - | - | TRBV19 | CASSIGQAPLPQHF | TGTGCCAGTAGTATAGGACAGGCCCCCCTACCCCAGCATTTT
TRBJ2-5 | - | - | TRBV7-9 | CASSQIPGEETQYF | TGTGCCAGCAGCCAAATACCCGGGGAAGAGACCCAGTACTTC
TRBJ1-1 | - | - | TRBV5-1 | CASSFAGTNTEAFF | TGCGCCAGCAGCTTCGCGGGGACGAACACTGAAGCTTTCTTT
TRBJ1-1 | - | - | TRBV7-9 | CASSLDPGQGNTEAFF | TGTGCCAGCAGCTTAGACCCGGGGCAGGGGAACACTGAAGCTTTCTTT
TRBJ2-1 | - | TRBD2 | TRBV30 | CAWNLAGALNEQFF | TGTGCCTGGAATCTAGCGGGGGCCCTCAATGAGCAGTTCTTC
TRBJ1-1 | - | - | TRBV10-2 | CASRGWQLRTEAFF | TGCGCCAGCAGGGGCTGGCAACTAAGGACTGAAGCTTTCTTT
TRBJ2-5 | - | - | TRBV7-7 | CASSKSLGGTQYF | TGTGCTAGCAGCAAAAGTCTAGGAGGGACCCAGTACTTC
TRBJ2-3 | - | - | TRBV7-2 | CASSRGTDTQYF | TGTGCCAGCAGCCGAGGCACAGATACGCAGTATTTT
TRBJ2-7 | - | - | TRBV28 | CASSLQGFEQYF | TGTGCCAGCAGTCTACAGGGATTTGAGCAGTACTTC
TRBJ1-2 | - | TRBD1 | TRBV14 | CASSPLHRGGSYGYTF | TGTGCCAGCAGCCCCTTGCACAGGGGAGGTAGCTATGGCTACACCTTC
TRBJ2-7 | once | - | TRBV7-8 | CASSQDYEQYF | TGTGCCAGCAGCCAAGACTACGAGCAGTACTTC
TRBJ1-5 | - | - | TRBV7-8 | CASSLKEFSNQPQHF | TGTGCCAGCAGCTTAAAGGAGTTCAGCAATCAGCCCCAGCATTTT
TRBJ2-2 | - | TRBD2 | TRBV7-3 | CASSLIAGPGLAGGRTGELFF | TGTGCCAGCAGCTTAATTGCAGGACCGGGACTAGCGGGAGGACGCACCGGGGAGCTGTTTTTT
TRBJ1-2 | - | TRBD1 | TRBV29-1 | CSVTTGGHYGYTF | TGCAGCGTTACCACAGGGGGCCACTATGGCTACACCTTC
TRBJ2-7 | - | - | TRBV7-9 | CASSLEPGYEQYF | TGTGCCAGCAGCTTAGAGCCAGGGTACGAGCAGTACTTC
TRBJ1-1 | - | - | TRBV28 | CASSSPGENTEAFF | TGTGCCAGCAGTTCCCCAGGGGAAAACACTGAAGCTTTCTTT
TRBJ1-2 | - | - | TRBV5-1 | CASSRTGTQGLYGYTF | TGCGCCAGCAGCCGCACCGGGACCCAAGGGTTGTATGGCTACACCTTC
TRBJ1-1 | - | - | TRBV6-5 | CASSYEQGWEAFF | TGTGCCAGCAGTTACGAACAGGGCTGGGAAGCTTTCTTT
TRBJ1-1 | - | - | TRBV7-2 | CASSLPSGVEAFF | TGTGCCAGCAGCTTACCATCAGGGGTTGAAGCTTTCTTT
TRBJ2-5 | - | - | TRBV7-8 | CASSSGPRETQYF | TGTGCCAGCAGCTCTGGGCCGAGAGAGACCCAGTACTTC
TRBJ1-1 | few | - | TRBV2 | CASSGGDGTEAFF | TGTGCCAGCAGTGGGGGTGATGGCACTGAAGCTTTCTTT
TRBJ2-7 | - | TRBD2 | TRBV5-1 | CASSLSYGTSGIHEQYF | TGCGCCAGCAGCTTGTCCTACGGGACTAGCGGGATCCACGAGCAGTACTTC
TRBJ2-7 | - | - | TRBV19 | CASRVMSSSYEQYF | TGTGCCAGTAGGGTAATGAGCTCTTCCTACGAGCAGTACTTC
TRBJ2-7 | - | TRBD1 | TRBV12-5 | CASGSSGINRGRFYEQYF | TGTGCTAGTGGTTCGTCAGGGATCAACAGGGGACGGTTCTACGAGCAGTACTTC
TRBJ1-2 | - | - | TRBV5-3 | CARSSRGLNYGYTF | TGTGCCAGAAGCAGCCGGGGCCTTAACTATGGCTACACCTTC
TRBJ1-6 | - | - | TRBV6-1 | CASSATVYNSPLHF | TGTGCCAGCAGTGCGACAGTCTATAATTCACCCCTCCACTTT